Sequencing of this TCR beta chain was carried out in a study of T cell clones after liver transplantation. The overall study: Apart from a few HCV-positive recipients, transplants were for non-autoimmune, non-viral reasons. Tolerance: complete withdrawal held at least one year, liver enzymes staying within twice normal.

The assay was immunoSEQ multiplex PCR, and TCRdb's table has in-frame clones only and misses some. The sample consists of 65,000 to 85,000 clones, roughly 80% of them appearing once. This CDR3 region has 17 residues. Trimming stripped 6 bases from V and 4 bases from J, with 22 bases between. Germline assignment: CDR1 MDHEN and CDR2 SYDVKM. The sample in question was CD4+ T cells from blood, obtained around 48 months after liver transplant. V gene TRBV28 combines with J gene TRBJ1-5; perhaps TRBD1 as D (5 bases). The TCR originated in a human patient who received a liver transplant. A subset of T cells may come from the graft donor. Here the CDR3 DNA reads TGTGCCAGCAGGGCTGCGGGGGGAATCGGGCGAAATCAGCCCCAGCATTTT. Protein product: CASRAAGGIGRNQPQHF.